These T cell receptor beta chains were read from a single sample in a study of cytomegalovirus exposure and HLA in healthy donors. Sequenced by immunoSEQ multiplex PCR; TCRdb stores in-frame clones only, minus some. The sample lists 150,000 to 200,000 clones, around 77% occurring once. Source material: PBMCs. Source of these receptors: a woman aged 25 to 39 in good health and CMV-seropositive. Both conserved end residues are part of each CDR3. Fields, in order: clone size, V gene, J gene, D gene, CDR3 protein, CDR3 DNA. The D gene is left open where the match is weak. Clone size is given for some rows only: seen once, a few or many times, or a class if the clone is expanded.

-	TRBV5-1	TRBJ2-3	TRBD1	CASSFPRTGEGVDTQYF	TGCGCCAGCAGCTTCCCTCGGACAGGGGAGGGGGTAGATACGCAGTATTTT
-	TRBV2	TRBJ2-5	-	CASSAGQQETQYF	TGTGCCAGCAGTGCGGGACAACAAGAGACCCAGTACTTC
-	TRBV5-4	TRBJ2-5	TRBD1	CASSRDSTETQYF	TGTGCCAGCAGCAGGGACAGCACAGAGACCCAGTACTTC
-	TRBV10-3	TRBJ1-3	-	CAISDRGYSGNTIYF	TGTGCCATCAGTGACCGGGGGTACTCTGGAAACACCATATATTTT
-	TRBV6-5	TRBJ1-1	-	CASSYSPTTNTEAFF	TGTGCCAGCAGTTACTCGCCAACAACGAACACTGAAGCTTTCTTT
-	TRBV7-8	TRBJ2-7	-	CASSLGVEVYEQYF	TGTGCCAGCAGCTTAGGAGTGGAGGTTTACGAGCAGTACTTC
-	TRBV5-1	TRBJ1-2	TRBD1	CASSLDREDGYTF	TGCGCCAGCAGCCTCGACAGGGAGGATGGCTACACCTTC
-	TRBV2	TRBJ2-7	-	CASSPRTYDYEQYF	TGTGCCAGCAGCCCCCGGACTTATGACTACGAGCAGTACTTC
once	TRBV10-3	TRBJ2-7	-	CAISESSRVNFYEQYF	TGTGCCATCAGTGAGTCTTCGAGGGTAAACTTCTACGAGCAGTACTTC
-	TRBV5-1	TRBJ1-1	TRBD1	CASSPTPGQGFLIAFF	TGCGCCAGCAGCCCAACCCCGGGACAGGGTTTCCTAATTGCTTTCTTT
-	TRBV10-1	TRBJ2-3	TRBD1	CASSESTGGGDTQYF	TGCGCCAGCAGTGAGTCGACAGGGGGTGGTGATACGCAGTATTTT
-	TRBV4-1	TRBJ2-3	-	CASSQWTGATDTQYF	TGCGCCAGCAGCCAATGGACTGGAGCTACAGATACGCAGTATTTT
-	TRBV7-8	TRBJ1-1	-	CASSLVSNLRNTEAFF	TGTGCCAGCAGCTTAGTTAGTAACCTTAGGAACACTGAAGCTTTCTTT
once	TRBV7-9	TRBJ1-4	TRBD1	CASSRSGTGINEKLFF	TGTGCCAGCAGCCGCTCCGGGACAGGGATTAATGAAAAACTGTTTTTT
-	TRBV20-1	TRBJ2-1	-	CSARWGDRSFF	TGCAGTGCTAGGTGGGGGGATAGATCGTTCTTC
-	TRBV12-5	TRBJ1-2	-	CASGMTGSAGYTF	TGTGCTAGTGGGATGACAGGATCTGCGGGCTACACCTTC
-	TRBV27	TRBJ2-7	-	CASSLSRTGYEQYF	TGTGCCAGCAGTTTAAGCCGAACAGGCTACGAGCAGTACTTC
-	TRBV30	TRBJ2-1	-	CAWSLLGRVYNEQFF	TGTGCCTGGAGTCTCCTGGGCAGGGTCTACAATGAGCAGTTCTTC
-	TRBV5-6	TRBJ2-1	TRBD2	CASSFNSGWADEQFF	TGTGCCAGCAGCTTTAATAGCGGGTGGGCAGATGAGCAGTTCTTC
-	TRBV19	TRBJ2-7	-	CASSITGSYEQYF	TGTGCCAGTAGTATCACAGGATCCTACGAGCAGTACTTC
-	TRBV7-6	TRBJ2-3	TRBD2	CASSLTSGRTDTQYF	TGTGCCAGCAGCTTGACTAGCGGGAGAACAGATACGCAGTATTTT
-	TRBV30	TRBJ2-7	TRBD1	CAWLTGNEQYF	TGTGCCTGGCTGACAGGGAACGAGCAGTACTTC
-	TRBV5-6	TRBJ1-1	-	CASSLAGGVFINTEAFF	TGTGCCAGCAGCTTGGCGGGGGGCGTATTTATTAACACTGAAGCTTTCTTT